The 31 T cell receptor beta chains presented below share a single source sample, sequenced in a study of vaccination effects on CD4 cells after COVID-19. Antigens for these TCRs are unknown. When around 9 days of culture had elapsed, CD4+ T cells were isolated. The table came from immunoSEQ multiplex PCR; TCRdb's copy has only in-frame clones and leaves some out. The sample consists of approximately 50,000 clones, 76% of them appearing once. The sequenced sample was CD4+ T cells from PBMCs cultured without peptide, obtained before COVID-19 vaccination. Receptors originate from a human donor who had a prior SARS-CoV-2 infection.

This chain connects TRBV7-9 to TRBJ2-3; perhaps TRBD2 as D (6 bases). Per the germline V gene, CDR1 is SEHNR and CDR2 is FQNEAQ (reference sequence). The CDR3 extends over 13 amino acids. Trimming cost V 5 bases and J 12 bases, with 18 bases left between them. In DNA form, the CDR3 reads TGTGCCAGCAGCCAAAGGTGGGAGGATGCACAGTATTTT. This translates into CASSQRWEDAQYF.

This clone came up a few times. The V gene is TRBV7-8, the J gene TRBJ1-5, with 7 bases that match TRBD1. J was trimmed by 7 bases and V by 6 bases; bases with no gene match: 12. There are 15 residues in the CDR3. CDR1 and CDR2 (germline): SGHVS, FQNEAQ. CDR3 sequence (DNA): TGTGCCAGCAGTTTGACACGGGACAGATGGCAGCCCCAGCATTTT. Its translation is CASSLTRDRWQPQHF.

The chain joins TRBV5-1 to TRBJ2-5, with 8 bases identical to TRBD2. J lost 3 bases, V lost 4 bases, and 8 bases had no gene match. This CDR3 has 15 residues. The germline gives CDR1 SGHRS, CDR2 YFSETQ. CDR3 loop: CASSPMTAGEETQYF. In nucleotides, the CDR3 is TGCGCCAGCAGCCCGATGACAGCGGGGGAAGAGACCCAGTACTTC.

The chain uses TRBV5-1 and TRBJ2-1, with a tentative D call TRBD2 (5 bases). With 4 bases removed from V and 6 bases from J, the gap between germline ends came to 11 bases. The CDR3 sequence is 13 residues long. Germline CDR1 reads SGHRS; CDR2 reads YFSETQ. CDR3 sequence: CASSLGDLNEQFF. The CDR3 DNA sequence: TGCGCCAGCAGCCTGGGAGACCTCAATGAGCAGTTCTTC.

This chain joins TRBV5-5 and TRBJ1-6; unclear D gene. V gave up 4 bases and J gave up 7 bases, with 12 bases separating them. Germline V CDR1 and CDR2: SGHKS, YYEKEE (reference sequence). The CDR3 totals 14 residues. The chain's CDR3 is CASSNFDGNSPLHF. CDR3 in DNA: TGTGCCAGCAGCAACTTCGACGGGAATTCACCCCTCCACTTT.

The chain joins TRBV11-3 to TRBJ2-1; tentative D call: TRBD1 (5 bases). Germline V gene data show CDR1 as SGHNT and CDR2 as YENEEA. There are 14 residues in the CDR3. Trimming removed 4 bases from V and 1 base from J, with 8 bases in between. The CDR3 DNA sequence: TGTGCCAGCAGCTCCCAGGGTTCCTACAATGAGCAGTTCTTC. Protein: CASSSQGSYNEQFF.

The CDR3 DNA reads TGTGCCAGCAGCTTCAGGGACACTGAAGCTTTCTTT. Protein product: CASSFRDTEAFF. V gene TRBV5-4 combines with J gene TRBJ1-1; a weak D match, TRBD1 (5 bases). CDR1 is SGHNT and CDR2 is YYREEE in the germline V gene (reference sequence). This CDR3 comprises 12 residues. V gave up 2 bases and J gave up 3 bases, with 5 bases separating them. The entire variable domain, with the rest obtained from reference TRBV5-4 and TRBJ1-1, is as follows: ETGVTQSPTHLIKTRGQQVTLRCSSQSGHNTVSWYQQALGQGPQFIFQYYREEENGRGNFPPRFSGLQFPNYSSELNVNALELDDSALYLCASSFRDTEAFFGQGTRLTVV.

The rearrangement joins TRBV6-5 to TRBJ2-5; no firm D call. Deletions cut 7 bases from V and 4 bases from J, with 7 bases between. This CDR3 is built from 11 residues. Germline-derived CDR1 and CDR2 are MNHEY and SVGAGI. The CDR3 DNA reads as TGTGCCAGCACTTCCCGAGAGACCCAGTACTTC. Translated: CASTSRETQYF.

This clone was found a few times. The chain carries TRBV5-4 and TRBJ2-2, with D unclear. Germline lookup yields CDR1 SGHNT and CDR2 YYREEE (reference sequence). Trimming removed 2 bases at V and 4 bases at J, with 6 bases between. CDR3 size: 13 residues. The CDR3 DNA sequence: TGTGCCAGCAGCTTCCGGGTCACCGGGGAGCTGTTTTTT. This sequence encodes CASSFRVTGELFF.

V usage is TRBV21-1 and J usage is TRBJ1-1. TRBV21-1 is labeled a pseudogene. This CDR3 spans 16 amino acids. The CDR3 loop is CASSHTGGAMNTEAFF. CDR3 coding DNA: TGTGCCAGCAGCCACACGGGGGGGGCAATGAACACTGAAGCTTTCTTT.

This clone was detected only a few times. V and J are TRBV27 and TRBJ2-3, with no clear D. The CDR3 runs 15 residues. Germline V gene lookup returns CDR1 MNHEY and CDR2 SMNVEV (reference sequence). The V and J ends lost 8 bases and 4 bases respectively, with 19 bases between them. Here the CDR3 reads CASRPTRWVADTQYF. The CDR3 DNA sequence: TGTGCCAGCCGACCAACCAGGTGGGTTGCAGATACGCAGTATTTT.

This clone was observed once. This chain connects TRBV19 to TRBJ1-3, with TRBD1 matching 7 bases. Per the germline V gene, CDR1 is LNHDA and CDR2 is SQIVND (reference sequence). The CDR3 loop spans 16 amino acids. Trimming removed 4 bases from V and 0 bases from J; junction bases left unmatched: 6. In DNA form, the CDR3 reads TGTGCCAGTAGTAAGGGGGCACGATCCTCTGGAAACACCATATATTTT. Amino acid sequence: CASSKGARSSGNTIYF.

The chain couples TRBV2 to TRBJ1-2; TRBD1 aligns across 7 bases. The ends lost 6 bases at V and 8 bases at J; junction bases unmatched: 6. Germline values: CDR1 SNHLY, CDR2 FYNNEI. The CDR3 loop spans 12 amino acids. DNA for the CDR3: TGTGCCAGCAGGACCACAGGGGAAGGCTACACCTTC. Translation: CASRTTGEGYTF.

This rearrangement joins TRBV5-5 to TRBJ2-1, with D tentatively TRBD1 (5 bases). The CDR3 extends over 14 amino acids. V lost 2 bases and J 4 bases, leaving 10 bases between the germline ends. The V gene's germline CDR1 is SGHKS and CDR2 YYEKEE (reference sequence). CDR3 in DNA: TGTGCCAGCAGCTTCGGACAACTATACAATGAGCAGTTCTTC. It encodes CASSFGQLYNEQFF.

This clone was seen a handful of times. The chain carries TRBV6-6 and TRBJ1-1; no firm D call. The CDR3 length is 12 residues. Germline CDR1 reads MNHNY; CDR2 reads SVGAGI (reference sequence). V dropped 2 bases and J dropped 4 bases, with 5 bases sitting between them. In DNA, the CDR3 is TGTGCCAGCAGTTACCGCATCACTGAAGCTTTCTTT. This encodes CASSYRITEAFF.

The J gene is TRBJ2-5, the V gene TRBV5-1, with 7 nucleotides matching TRBD2. The CDR3 loop spans 14 amino acids. Germline V lookup: CDR1 SGHRS, CDR2 YFSETQ. V trimming: 3 bases; J trimming: 3 bases; junction bases outside the gene matches: 5. This chain's CDR3 is CASSSKTSKETQYF. CDR3 DNA sequence: TGCGCCAGCAGCTCCAAGACTAGCAAAGAGACCCAGTACTTC.

The genes are TRBV6-5 and TRBJ2-7; tentative D call: TRBD1 (6 bases). V was shortened by 7 bases and J by 0 bases, with 16 bases between the two germline ends. Germline V gene data show CDR1 as MNHEY and CDR2 as SVGAGI. The CDR3 loop spans 15 amino acids. CDR3 protein: CASTISHRDSYEQYF. The CDR3 DNA is TGTGCCAGCACCATCTCCCACAGGGACTCCTACGAGCAGTACTTC.

J is TRBJ1-4 and V is TRBV5-5, with no clear D. This CDR3 is 15 amino acids long. V was shortened by 4 bases and J by 6 bases, with 16 bases between the two germline ends. The V gene's germline CDR1 is SGHKS and CDR2 YYEKEE (reference sequence). CDR3 DNA: TGTGCCAGCAGCCTTCGAGCCGTTTCTCATGAAAAACTGTTTTTT. As protein: CASSLRAVSHEKLFF. The complete variable domain, with remaining parts taken from reference TRBV5-5 and TRBJ1-4, reads DAGVTQSPTHLIKTRGQQVTLRCSPISGHKSVSWYQQVLGQGPQFIFQYYEKEERGRGNFPDRFSARQFPNYSSELNVNALLLGDSALYLCASSLRAVSHEKLFFGSGTQLSVL.

V usage is TRBV5-4 and J usage is TRBJ2-7, with 9 bases that match TRBD2. Germline CDR1 is SGHNT and CDR2 is YYREEE (reference sequence). The CDR3 is 15 residues long. Unmatched junction bases numbered 6, after V lost 0 bases and J lost 5 bases. CDR3 in DNA: TGTGCCAGCAGCTTGGGTGGCGGGAGGGGAAACGAGCAGTACTTC. The encoded protein is CASSLGGGRGNEQYF.

The J gene is TRBJ2-2, the V gene TRBV10-3, with D possibly matching TRBD1 (6 bases). This CDR3 is 16 amino acids long. Germline CDR1 reads ENHRY; CDR2 reads SYGVKD. V lost 2 bases to trimming and J lost 6 bases, with 16 bases between them. CDR3 protein: CAISELPRDTPGELFF. Written as DNA, the CDR3 is TGTGCCATCAGTGAGCTACCCCGGGACACCCCCGGGGAGCTGTTTTTT.

This clone was seen only a few times. The chain has TRBV20-1 and TRBJ1-6, with 10 nucleotides matching TRBD1. Germline CDR1 and CDR2: DFQATT and SNEGSKA (reference sequence). CDR3 size: 11 residues. Trimming removed 5 bases from V and 14 bases from J; junction bases left unmatched: 3. CDR3 residues: CSADRGQTLHF. CDR3 nucleotides: TGCAGTGCTGACAGGGGGCAAACCCTCCACTTT.

The genes are TRBV29-1 and TRBJ2-3; D possibly corresponds to TRBD2 (6 bases). From germline, CDR1 is SQVTM and CDR2 ANQGSEA. The V gene lost 6 bases and the J gene lost 3 bases, with 19 bases spanning the gap. The CDR3 runs 15 residues. The CDR3 is CSVTGGRRRTDTQYF. The CDR3 nucleotides read TGCAGCGTCACCGGGGGACGGAGGAGGACAGATACGCAGTATTTT.

The chain carries TRBV7-2 and TRBJ2-2; no clear D. CDR3 size: 15 residues. The V end was cut by 0 bases, the J end by 8 bases, with 13 bases between. CDR1 and CDR2 from the germline V gene are SGHTA and FQGNSA. Written as DNA, the CDR3 is TGTGCCAGCAGCTTAGCCGTGCACCTCCCTGGGGAGCTGTTTTTT. Translating it yields CASSLAVHLPGELFF.

The gene calls are TRBV28 and TRBJ2-3, with a possible D match to TRBD2 (5 bases). V was clipped by 9 bases and J by 3 bases, with 19 bases between them. The CDR3 is 15 residues long. Per the germline V gene, CDR1 is MDHEN and CDR2 is SYDVKM. CDR3 DNA sequence: TGTGCCAGTCAAAGTTTTGACGGGGAGACAGATACGCAGTATTTT. This encodes CASQSFDGETDTQYF.

This clone was observed a handful of times. The V call is TRBV7-9, the J call TRBJ2-3; 10 bases match TRBD2. The CDR3 spans 18 residues. V was pared by 5 bases and J by 3 bases, with 14 bases of the junction left unmatched. The V gene's germline CDR1 is SEHNR and CDR2 FQNEAQ (reference sequence). CDR3 bases: TGTGCCAGCAGCCTCCCCCCAAGACTAGCGGGTAGAACAGATACGCAGTATTTT. This sequence encodes CASSLPPRLAGRTDTQYF.

This clone was observed a single time. The chain has TRBV6-4 and TRBJ2-1; 11 nucleotides align to TRBD2. V lost 2 bases to trimming and J lost 7 bases; unmatched junction nucleotides: 13. Looked up from germline, CDR1 is MRHNA and CDR2 is SNTAGT. The length of the CDR3 is 18 residues. The CDR3 nucleotides read TGTGCCAGCAGTGACCGGTTAGCGGGAGGGGCCCCCCTGAATGAGCAGTTCTTC. Translation gives CASSDRLAGGAPLNEQFF.

In DNA, the CDR3 is TGTGCCAGCAGGGGGGGACAGGTCCAAGGGGGCACCGGGGAGCTGTTTTTT. Its protein product is CASRGGQVQGGTGELFF. The chain employs TRBV2 and TRBJ2-2; 8 bases match TRBD1. V gave up 6 bases and J gave up 4 bases; unmatched junction bases: 13. Germline loops: CDR1 SNHLY, CDR2 FYNNEI. The CDR3 is 17 amino acids. The whole variable domain, filled in from reference TRBV2 and TRBJ2-2, reads EPEVTQTPSHQVTQMGQEVILRCVPISNHLYFYWYRQILGQKVEFLVSFYNNEISEKSEIFDDQFSVERPDGSNFTLKIRSTKLEDSAMYFCASRGGQVQGGTGELFFGEGSRLTVL.

The chain carries TRBV24-1 and TRBJ2-2; the D is unclear. The germline V gene encodes CDR1 KGHDR and CDR2 SFDVKD. Deletions cut 4 bases from V and 1 base from J, with 0 bases between. The CDR3 sequence is 12 residues long. The CDR3 loop is CATSENTGELFF. In DNA form, the CDR3 reads TGTGCCACCAGTGAGAACACCGGGGAGCTGTTTTTT.

The chain has TRBV7-2 and TRBJ2-5, with 7 bases lining up with TRBD2. Trimming took 3 bases from V and 5 from J; bases not matched to a gene: 6. Germline CDR1 reads SGHTA; CDR2 reads FQGNSA. The CDR3 consists of 14 residues. CDR3 amino acids: CASSFYREEETQYF. The CDR3 nucleotides read TGTGCCAGCAGCTTCTATCGGGAGGAGGAGACCCAGTACTTC.

The genes are TRBV5-8 and TRBJ1-2; 10 positions match TRBD1. Losses at the gene ends were 4 bases for V and 5 bases for J; bases not matched to a gene: 5. Germline V lookup: CDR1 SGHTS, CDR2 YDEGEE. This CDR3 has 14 amino acids. CDR3 in amino acids: CASSPGTGEYGYTF. The CDR3 nucleotides read TGTGCCAGCAGCCCCGGGACAGGGGAGTATGGCTACACCTTC.

This chain links TRBV6-1 with TRBJ2-7; D may correspond to TRBD1 or TRBD2 (5 bases each). V was pared by 1 base and J by 2 bases, with 12 bases between. Germline V gives CDR1 MNHNS, CDR2 SASEGT. The CDR3 spans 15 residues. CDR3 loop: CASSEGSRGPYEQYF. CDR3 bases: TGTGCCAGCAGTGAAGGTTCTAGGGGACCCTACGAGCAGTACTTC.